The 24 T cell receptor beta chains given below trace back to one sample, sequenced in a study of blood T cell repertoires in COVID-19. Clones were sequenced by immunoSEQ multiplex PCR, and TCRdb holds only the in-frame ones, with some missing. The sample lists fewer than 250,000 clones; roughly four fifths were seen once. The sequencing input was peripheral blood. The receptors stem from an older woman with acute or convalescent COVID-19.

This chain connects TRBV24-1 to TRBJ2-7, with 8 bases matching TRBD1. Germline V gene sequence: CDR1 KGHDR, CDR2 SFDVKD. Germline trimming cut 4 bases from V and 2 bases from J; bases unmatched to any gene: 12. The CDR3 spans 17 residues. CDR3 DNA: TGTGCCACCAGTGACTTCTCCCCCCGGACAGGGACCTACGAGCAGTACTTC. This sequence encodes CATSDFSPRTGTYEQYF.

The chain employs TRBV2 and TRBJ1-5; D is unclear. Germline loops: CDR1 SNHLY, CDR2 FYNNEI. The CDR3 is 15 amino acids. V was pared by 6 bases and J by 2 bases, with 14 bases between. The CDR3 DNA reads TGTGCCAGCAGAAAGGAGGTGATTGGCAATCAGCCCCAGCATTTT. This encodes CASRKEVIGNQPQHF.

The rearrangement uses TRBV6-4 and TRBJ1-1, with TRBD1 matching over 11 bases. V lost 5 bases and J lost 1; bases outside the gene matches: 3. The CDR3 contains 15 residues. The germline V gene has CDR1 MRHNA and CDR2 SNTAGT. In DNA form, the CDR3 reads TGTGCCAGCAGTAGGGACAGGGGGGCGAACACTGAAGCTTTCTTT. This codes for CASSRDRGANTEAFF.

The chain joins TRBV18 to TRBJ2-7; D possibly corresponds to TRBD1 (5 bases). The V end was cut by 4 bases, the J end by 3 bases, with 13 bases between. The CDR3 covers 14 residues. Germline V gene data show CDR1 as KGHSH and CDR2 as LQKENI. CDR3 protein: CASSRDSQGYEQYF. The CDR3 nucleotides are TGTGCCAGCTCACGAGACTCCCAGGGCTACGAGCAGTACTTC.

The V call is TRBV7-2, the J call TRBJ2-1, with D perhaps TRBD2 (5 bases). Germline values: CDR1 SGHTA, CDR2 FQGNSA. The ends were cut back, 7 bases at V and 3 bases at J, with 16 bases in the middle. This CDR3 region has 15 residues. The CDR3: CASIPGESLYNEQFF. CDR3 DNA: TGTGCCAGCATCCCCGGGGAGAGTCTCTACAATGAGCAGTTCTTC.

The chain combines TRBV7-9 with TRBJ2-5; the match to TRBD2 covers 13 bases. CDR3 length: 18 residues. V lost 2 bases to trimming and J lost 3 bases; unmatched junction nucleotides: 9. Germline lookup yields CDR1 SEHNR and CDR2 FQNEAQ (reference sequence). The DNA of the CDR3 is TGTGCCAGCAGCTTATTCGTTTTCGGGACTAGCGGGAAAGAGACCCAGTACTTC. Protein product: CASSLFVFGTSGKETQYF.

This chain links TRBV7-2 with TRBJ1-5; 9 bases are shared with TRBD1. Germline CDR1 and CDR2: SGHTA and FQGNSA. After removal of 7 bases from V and 3 bases from J, the junction contained 4 bases not matched to a gene. The CDR3 runs to 14 residues. CDR3 coding DNA: TGTGCCAGCACCGGGACAGGGAACAATCAGCCCCAGCATTTT. Amino acids: CASTGTGNNQPQHF.

The V call is TRBV7-2, the J call TRBJ2-1, with D possibly being TRBD2 (7 bases). The ends were cut back, 5 bases at V and 3 bases at J, with 17 bases in the middle. Germline CDR1 SGHTA, CDR2 FQGNSA. The CDR3 sequence is 16 residues long. The DNA of the CDR3 is TGTGCCAGCAGCCCTAGGGGGGGCGGAAGCTACAATGAGCAGTTCTTC. Translation gives CASSPRGGGSYNEQFF.

The V call is TRBV9, the J call TRBJ2-3; 12 bases match TRBD2. The length of the CDR3 is 15 residues. V trimming: 2 bases; J trimming: 6 bases; junction bases outside the gene matches: 4. The germline CDR1 and CDR2 sequences are SGDLS and YYNGEE. The DNA of the CDR3 is TGTGCCAGCAGCGTGCTAGCGGGGGGGCGCGATACGCAGTATTTT. This gives the protein CASSVLAGGRDTQYF.

The gene calls are TRBV27 and TRBJ2-7; 10 bases align to TRBD1. The V gene's germline CDR1 is MNHEY and CDR2 SMNVEV (reference sequence). V gave up 4 bases and J gave up 5 bases; unmatched junction bases: 8. This CDR3 is 15 amino acids long. CDR3 in amino acids: CASSSPGQGIDEQYF. In DNA, the CDR3 is TGTGCCAGCAGTTCACCGGGACAGGGGATCGACGAGCAGTACTTC.

This clone has at least ten counts. Written as DNA, the CDR3 is TGCAGTGCCCTTAATTCACCCCTCCACTTT. Translating gives CSALNSPLHF. The rearrangement links TRBV20-1 to TRBJ1-6, with D hard to call. Trimming took 6 bases from V and 6 from J, leaving 3 bases between them. The CDR3 has 10 residues. Germline V gene lookup returns CDR1 DFQATT and CDR2 SNEGSKA (reference sequence).

Here the CDR3 DNA reads TGTGCCAGCAGTTTTCGACAGGGGAGTGGTGGCTACACCTTC. Translation: CASSFRQGSGGYTF. The rearrangement uses TRBV28 and TRBJ1-2, with 8 bases that match TRBD1. The CDR3 sequence is 14 residues long. The V segment lost 3 bases and the J segment 7 bases; nucleotides outside the gene matches: 7. Germline CDR1 is MDHEN and CDR2 is SYDVKM.

The sample holds one count of this clone. A read error may be the cause here, since a much bigger clone is one base away. This chain uses TRBV12-3 or TRBV12-4 with TRBJ1-1; unclear D gene. V shed 6 bases and J shed 1 base, with 6 bases lying between them. There are 12 residues in the CDR3. The chain's CDR3 is CASREGNTEAFF. The CDR3 bases are TGTGCCAGCAGGGAGGGGAACACTGAAGCTTTCTTT.

The chain joins TRBV6-1 to TRBJ2-7, with D possibly matching TRBD2 (5 bases). Germline assignment: CDR1 MNHNS and CDR2 SASEGT. CDR3 length: 17 amino acids. Trimming left V 0 bases short and J 0 bases short, with 15 bases between. The CDR3 DNA is TGTGCCAGCAGTGAAGCGCTTCCACGAGGAGGCTCCTACGAGCAGTACTTC. Translating gives CASSEALPRGGSYEQYF.

This clone was detected only once. V usage is TRBV6-1 and J usage is TRBJ1-5; tentative D call: TRBD1 (5 bases). The CDR3 has 14 residues. With 3 bases removed from V and 7 bases from J, the gap between germline ends came to 13 bases. Germline V gene data show CDR1 as MNHNS and CDR2 as SASEGT. The CDR3 region is CASSEIGGGQPQHF. The CDR3 DNA is TGTGCCAGCAGTGAGATTGGGGGGGGGCAGCCCCAGCATTTT.

This chain links TRBV14 with TRBJ2-1, with TRBD1 matching over 7 bases. This CDR3 spans 14 amino acids. CDR1 and CDR2 from the germline V gene are SGHDN and FVKESK. Losses at the gene ends were 7 bases for V and 5 bases for J; bases not matched to a gene: 8. In DNA form, the CDR3 reads TGTGCCAGCACCCGGGACAGAGTTAACAATGAGCAGTTCTTC. As protein: CASTRDRVNNEQFF.

The rearrangement links TRBV28 to TRBJ1-1; D unresolved. V dropped 6 bases and J dropped 0 bases, with 8 bases sitting between them. This CDR3 has 13 amino acids. Germline V gives CDR1 MDHEN, CDR2 SYDVKM. The CDR3 loop reads CASRRELNTEAFF. The CDR3 DNA is TGTGCCAGCAGGCGCGAGTTGAACACTGAAGCTTTCTTT.

The J gene is TRBJ1-2, the V gene TRBV25-1; maybe TRBD1 (5 bases). CDR1 and CDR2 (germline): MGHDK, SYGVNS. CDR3 length equals 13 residues. V lost 2 bases and J 8 bases, leaving 12 bases between the germline ends. The DNA of the CDR3 is TGTGCCAGCAGTGAAGCGGGGACCTCCGGCTACACCTTC. Residues: CASSEAGTSGYTF.

This chain uses TRBV2 with TRBJ2-7; 7 nucleotides agree with TRBD1. V lost 6 bases, J lost 1 base, and 12 bases stayed unmatched. This CDR3 has 16 residues. Germline V lookup: CDR1 SNHLY, CDR2 FYNNEI. The CDR3 protein is CASSGGQASVSYEQYF. As DNA, the CDR3 is TGTGCCAGCAGCGGTGGACAGGCCTCGGTGTCCTACGAGCAGTACTTC.

The sample holds one count of this clone. The V call is TRBV10-1, the J call TRBJ1-5; 10 bases are shared with TRBD1. The CDR3 runs to 13 residues. J gave up 2 bases and V 8 bases, and 0 bases lay outside the gene matches. Germline V gene lookup returns CDR1 WNHNN and CDR2 SYGVQD (reference sequence). The CDR3 region is CASGTGGNQPQHF. The DNA of the CDR3 is TGCGCCAGCGGGACAGGGGGCAATCAGCCCCAGCATTTT.

This chain connects TRBV19 to TRBJ1-1; D call uncertain. The CDR3 totals 14 residues. Trimming removed 5 bases from V and 1 base from J, with 11 bases in between. Per the germline V gene, CDR1 is LNHDA and CDR2 is SQIVND (reference sequence). The CDR3 sequence is CASSWWERNTEAFF. DNA of the CDR3: TGTGCCAGTAGTTGGTGGGAGAGGAACACTGAAGCTTTCTTT.

This chain connects TRBV6-6 to TRBJ1-2, with 7 bases matching TRBD1. Germline CDR1 and CDR2: MNHNY and SVGAGI (reference sequence). There are 15 residues in the CDR3. V was clipped by 6 bases and J by 7 bases; unmatched bases: 14. Here the CDR3 DNA reads TGTGCCAGCAGGTCTATTGGGACAGTTGGACGTGGCTACACCTTC. Its translation: CASRSIGTVGRGYTF.

V and J are TRBV27 and TRBJ2-3; the D gene is possibly TRBD2 (7 bases). V was pared by 2 bases and J by 0 bases, with 12 bases between. Germline CDR1 is MNHEY and CDR2 is SMNVEV (reference sequence). The CDR3 has 16 amino acids. DNA of the CDR3: TGTGCCAGCAGTTTACGGGGGGCCCCTAGCACAGATACGCAGTATTTT. This encodes CASSLRGAPSTDTQYF.

J is TRBJ1-6 and V is TRBV5-8; 9 positions match TRBD1. Germline CDR1 and CDR2: SGHTS and YDEGEE. After removal of 2 bases from V and 5 bases from J, the junction contained 2 bases not matched to a gene. The CDR3 spans 15 residues. In DNA, the CDR3 is TGTGCCAGCAGCTTCAGACAGGGGGATAATTCACCCCTCCACTTT. Amino acid sequence: CASSFRQGDNSPLHF. Full variable domain (remainder filled in from reference TRBV5-8 and TRBJ1-6): EAGVTQSPTHLIKTRGQQATLRCSPISGHTSVYWYQQALGLGLQFLLWYDEGEERNRGNFPPRFSGRQFPNYSSELNVNALELEDSALYLCASSFRQGDNSPLHFGNGTRLTVT.